This record looks at one TCR beta chain sequence and its context. Sampling times: baseline, cycle 4 day 1, cycle 7 day 1. These data belong to a study of OX40 agonist ivuxolimab in advanced cancers. Germline V gene data show CDR1 as SGHTA and CDR2 as FQGNSA. The CDR3 spans 15 residues. Trimming pared 5 bases from V and 4 bases from J, leaving 17 bases between. The method was immunoSEQ multiplex PCR; TCRdb's version includes in-frame clones alone and lacks a portion of them. The sample carries about 86,000 clones, approximately 89% recorded once. The input for sequencing was CD4+ or CD8+ T cells sorted from blood, taken in a trial of the OX40 agonist ivuxolimab. This chain joins TRBV7-2 and TRBJ1-1; tentatively, D is TRBD1 (5 bases). This sequence originates from an adult with an advanced solid tumor such as melanoma, head and neck, liver or kidney cancer. CDR3 region: CASSRGGVGGTEAFF. The CDR3, as DNA: TGTGCCAGCAGCCGAGGAGGGGTGGGAGGCACTGAAGCTTTCTTT.